The subject of this entry is one T cell receptor beta chain. Its antigen is currently not known. No base-level quality is on record; no much larger clone is a single base apart. This entry belongs to a study of OX40 agonist ivuxolimab in advanced cancers. In terms of the full investigation: Ivuxolimab was a fully human IgG2 agonistic monoclonal antibody targeting the costimulatory receptor OX40 (CD134). The purpose of peripheral TCRbeta sequencing was to test whether ivuxolimab changed TCR sequence diversity and led to clonal T-cell expansion. The dose-escalation cohort was around 84% male with a mean age of approximately 60 years, ranging from roughly 23 to 79. Of the approximately 53 patients in dose escalation, about 19 had hepatocellular carcinoma, about 15 had melanoma, 9 had renal cell carcinoma and 9 had head and neck cancer. The monotherapy dose-escalation portion (N of about 50 patients) of the phase I ivuxolimab trial is reported in the paper. Three dose-escalation patients achieved partial responses, one with hepatocellular carcinoma and two with cutaneous melanoma. Intravenous ivuxolimab was administered to patients every 2 weeks at six dose levels: 0.01, 0.1, 0.3, 1.5, 3 and 10 mg/kg. Prior anti-PD-1, anti-PD-L1 or anti-CTLA-4 therapy was permitted, and checkpoint inhibitors had been received by approximately 39% of dose-escalation patients. Study-wide findings and limitations: In the 0.1-3.0 mg/kg groups, partial responders had among the lowest normalized peripheral clonal expansion, particularly in CD8+ T cells. Low levels of normalized T-cell clonal expansion were also seen in some patients who did not respond. After ivuxolimab, more expanded clones were found on average in CD8+ T cells than in CD4+ T cells. The antigen specificity of the clonally expanded peripheral T cells was not determined. Clonal expansion of both CD4+ and CD8+ blood T cells was observed from baseline to week 6 at doses 0.1 to 3.0 mg/kg.

Patients with autoimmune disease history or receiving systemic immunosuppression were excluded from the trial. Peripheral blood for TCR sequencing was drawn from every dose cohort at baseline, at cycle 4 day 1 and at cycle 7 day 1. Samples were obtained from an open-label, multicenter, first-in-human phase I dose-escalation trial of ivuxolimab. Adults with locally advanced or metastatic melanoma, renal cell, hepatocellular, or head and neck squamous cell carcinoma were enrolled in the trial. Before TCR sequencing, CD4+ and CD8+ T cells were separately sorted from peripheral blood. Genomic DNA was extracted from sorted cells for sequencing of the TCRbeta CDR3 region. The immunoSEQ Assay was used to sequence the TCRbeta CDR3 regions. TCRdb holds this immuneACCESS table with in-frame rearrangements only. Some clones are missing; in checked studies, unresolved V genes explain under half, and the rest has no known cause. This sample lists 25,000 to 30,000 clones; approximately 86% were detected once. The top ten hold roughly 16% of the sample.

The CDR3, cysteine through phenylalanine, is 15 amino acids long. Just the 45-base CDR3 DNA is kept, in frame starting at base 1. V loses 0 bases, J loses 4 bases, and the germline ends lie 9 bases apart. The germline V gene (reference sequence) supplies CDR1 MNHEY and CDR2 SMNVEV. Sequences were derived from CD4+ or CD8+ T cells sorted from blood, sampled in a trial of the OX40 agonist ivuxolimab. The chain was built from TRBV27 and TRBJ1-4, with TRBD1 perhaps the D gene, on 5 matching bases. This receptor was identified in an adult with an advanced solid tumor such as melanoma, head and neck, liver or kidney cancer. The nucleotide sequence reads as follows: TGTGCCAGCAGTTTATCAGCGGGGGTTAATGAAAAACTGTTTTTT. The translation is CASSLSAGVNEKLFF.